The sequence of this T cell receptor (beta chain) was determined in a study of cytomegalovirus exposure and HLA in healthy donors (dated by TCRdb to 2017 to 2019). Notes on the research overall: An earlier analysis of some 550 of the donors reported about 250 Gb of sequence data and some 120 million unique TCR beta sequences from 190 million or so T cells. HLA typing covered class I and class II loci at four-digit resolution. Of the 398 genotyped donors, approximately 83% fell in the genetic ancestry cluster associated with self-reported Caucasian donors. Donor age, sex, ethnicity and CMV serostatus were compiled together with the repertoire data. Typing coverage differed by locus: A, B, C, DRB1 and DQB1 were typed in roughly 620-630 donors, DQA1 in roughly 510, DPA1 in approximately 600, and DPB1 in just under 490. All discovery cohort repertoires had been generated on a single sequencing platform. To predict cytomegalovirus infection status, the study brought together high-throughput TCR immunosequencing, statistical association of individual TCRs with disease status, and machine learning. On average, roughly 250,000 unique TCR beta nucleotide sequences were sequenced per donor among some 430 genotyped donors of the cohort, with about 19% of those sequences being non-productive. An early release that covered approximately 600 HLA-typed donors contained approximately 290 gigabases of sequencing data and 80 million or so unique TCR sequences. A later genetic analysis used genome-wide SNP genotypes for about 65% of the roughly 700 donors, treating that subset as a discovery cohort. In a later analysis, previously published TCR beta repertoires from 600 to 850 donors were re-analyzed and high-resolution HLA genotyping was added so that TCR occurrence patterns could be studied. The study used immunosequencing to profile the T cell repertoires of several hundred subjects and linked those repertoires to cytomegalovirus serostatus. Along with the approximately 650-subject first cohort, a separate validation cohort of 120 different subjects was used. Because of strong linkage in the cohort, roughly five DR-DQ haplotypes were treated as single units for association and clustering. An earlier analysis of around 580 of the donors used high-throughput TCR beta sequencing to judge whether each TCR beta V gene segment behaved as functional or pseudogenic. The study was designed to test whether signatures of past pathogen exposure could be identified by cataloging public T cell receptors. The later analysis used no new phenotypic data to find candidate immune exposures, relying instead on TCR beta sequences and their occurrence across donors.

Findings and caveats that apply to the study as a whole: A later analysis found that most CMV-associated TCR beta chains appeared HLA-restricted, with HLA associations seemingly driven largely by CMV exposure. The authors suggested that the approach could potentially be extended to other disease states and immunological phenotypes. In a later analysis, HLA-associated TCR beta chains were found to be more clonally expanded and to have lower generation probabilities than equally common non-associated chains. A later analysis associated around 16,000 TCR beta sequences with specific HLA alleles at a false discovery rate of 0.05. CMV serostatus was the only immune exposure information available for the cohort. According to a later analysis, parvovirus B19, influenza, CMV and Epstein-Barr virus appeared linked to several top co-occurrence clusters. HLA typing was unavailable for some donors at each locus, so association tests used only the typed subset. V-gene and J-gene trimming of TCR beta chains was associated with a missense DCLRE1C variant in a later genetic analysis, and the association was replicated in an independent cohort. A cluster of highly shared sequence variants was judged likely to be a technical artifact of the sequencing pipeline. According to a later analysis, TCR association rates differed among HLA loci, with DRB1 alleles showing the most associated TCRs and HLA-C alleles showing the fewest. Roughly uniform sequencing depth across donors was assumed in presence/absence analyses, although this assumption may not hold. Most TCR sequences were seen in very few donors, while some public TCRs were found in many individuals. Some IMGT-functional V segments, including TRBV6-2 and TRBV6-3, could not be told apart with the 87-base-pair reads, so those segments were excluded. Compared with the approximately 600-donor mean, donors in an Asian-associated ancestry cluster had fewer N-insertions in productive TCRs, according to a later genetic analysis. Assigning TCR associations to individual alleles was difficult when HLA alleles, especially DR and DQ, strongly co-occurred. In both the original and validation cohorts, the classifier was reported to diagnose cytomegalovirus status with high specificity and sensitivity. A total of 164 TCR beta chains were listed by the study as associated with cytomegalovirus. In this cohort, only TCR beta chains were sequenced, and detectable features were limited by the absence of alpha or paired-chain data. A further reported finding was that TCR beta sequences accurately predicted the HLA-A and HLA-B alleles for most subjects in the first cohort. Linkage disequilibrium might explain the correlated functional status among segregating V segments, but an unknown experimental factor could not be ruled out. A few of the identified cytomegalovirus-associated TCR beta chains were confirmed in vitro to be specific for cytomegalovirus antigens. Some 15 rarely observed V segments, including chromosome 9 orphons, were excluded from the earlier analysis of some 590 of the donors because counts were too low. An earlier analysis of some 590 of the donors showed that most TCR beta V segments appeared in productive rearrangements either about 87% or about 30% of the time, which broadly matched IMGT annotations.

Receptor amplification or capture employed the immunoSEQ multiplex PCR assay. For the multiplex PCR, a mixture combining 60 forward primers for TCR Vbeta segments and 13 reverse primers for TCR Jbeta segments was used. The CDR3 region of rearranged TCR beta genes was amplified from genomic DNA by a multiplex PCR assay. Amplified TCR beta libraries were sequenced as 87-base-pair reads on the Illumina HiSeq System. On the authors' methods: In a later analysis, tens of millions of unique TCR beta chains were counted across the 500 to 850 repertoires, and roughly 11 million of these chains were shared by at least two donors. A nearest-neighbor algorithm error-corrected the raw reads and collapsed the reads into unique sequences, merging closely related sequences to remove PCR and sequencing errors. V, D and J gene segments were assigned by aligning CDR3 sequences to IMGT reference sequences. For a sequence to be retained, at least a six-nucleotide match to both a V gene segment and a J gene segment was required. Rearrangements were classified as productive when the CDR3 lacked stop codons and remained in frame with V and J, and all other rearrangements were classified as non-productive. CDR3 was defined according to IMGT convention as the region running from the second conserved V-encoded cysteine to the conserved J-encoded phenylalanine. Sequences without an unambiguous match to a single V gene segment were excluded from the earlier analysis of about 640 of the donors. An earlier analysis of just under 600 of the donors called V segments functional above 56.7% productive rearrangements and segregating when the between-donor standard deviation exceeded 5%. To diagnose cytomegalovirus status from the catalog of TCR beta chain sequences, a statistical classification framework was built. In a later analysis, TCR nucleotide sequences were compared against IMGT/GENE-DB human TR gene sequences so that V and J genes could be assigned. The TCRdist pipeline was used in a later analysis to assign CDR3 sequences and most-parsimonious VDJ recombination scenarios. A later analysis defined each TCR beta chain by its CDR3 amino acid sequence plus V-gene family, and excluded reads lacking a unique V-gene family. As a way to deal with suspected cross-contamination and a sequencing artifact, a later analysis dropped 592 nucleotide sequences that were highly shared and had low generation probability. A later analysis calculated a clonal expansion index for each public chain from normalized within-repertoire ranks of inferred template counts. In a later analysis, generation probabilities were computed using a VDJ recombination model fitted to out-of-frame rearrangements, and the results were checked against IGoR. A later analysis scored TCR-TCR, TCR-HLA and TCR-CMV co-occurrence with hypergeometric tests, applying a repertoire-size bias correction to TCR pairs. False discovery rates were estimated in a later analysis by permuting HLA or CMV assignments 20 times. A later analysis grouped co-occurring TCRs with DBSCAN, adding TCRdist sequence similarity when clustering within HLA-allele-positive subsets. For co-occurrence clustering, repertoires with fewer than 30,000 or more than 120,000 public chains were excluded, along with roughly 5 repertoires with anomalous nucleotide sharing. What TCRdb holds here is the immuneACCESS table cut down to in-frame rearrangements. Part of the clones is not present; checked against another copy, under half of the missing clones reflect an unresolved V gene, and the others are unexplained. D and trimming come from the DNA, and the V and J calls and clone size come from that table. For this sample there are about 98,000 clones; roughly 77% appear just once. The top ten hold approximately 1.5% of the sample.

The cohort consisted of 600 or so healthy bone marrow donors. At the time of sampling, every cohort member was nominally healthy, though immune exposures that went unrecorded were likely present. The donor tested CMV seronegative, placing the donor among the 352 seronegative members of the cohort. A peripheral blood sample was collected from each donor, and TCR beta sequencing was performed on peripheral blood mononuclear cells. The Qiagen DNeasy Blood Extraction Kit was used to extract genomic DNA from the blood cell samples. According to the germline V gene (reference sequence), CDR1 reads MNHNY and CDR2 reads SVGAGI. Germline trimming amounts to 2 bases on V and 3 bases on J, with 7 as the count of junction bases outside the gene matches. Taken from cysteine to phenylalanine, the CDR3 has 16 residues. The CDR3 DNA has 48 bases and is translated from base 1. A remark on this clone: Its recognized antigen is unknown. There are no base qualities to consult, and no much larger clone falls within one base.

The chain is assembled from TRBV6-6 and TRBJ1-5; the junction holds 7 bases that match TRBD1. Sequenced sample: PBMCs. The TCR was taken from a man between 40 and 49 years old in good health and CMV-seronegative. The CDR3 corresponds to CASSYRRGWNNQPQHF. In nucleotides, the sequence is TGTGCCAGCAGTTACCGCAGGGGGTGGAACAATCAGCCCCAGCATTTT.